This TCR beta chain originates from a study of T cell repertoires in breast cancer. For the study at large: Of the roughly 19 tumors, the majority were ER+/PR+.

An expanded emulsion RT-PCR with primers for all TCR V genes paired CD8+ T cell chains. Unpaired genes were suppressed by blocking oligonucleotides during a second nested PCR. Per emulsion RT-PCR mix: about 4,500-280,000 T cells plus C-region, Stepout, V-region primers. TCRdb called the emulsion pairing reads again in MiXCR, with one record for every CDR3 protein. This sample has under 150 distinct CDR3 sequences, with roughly 36% found just once. The CDR3 is 14 residues long. Germline V CDR1 and CDR2: SGHVS, FNYEAQ. V usage is TRBV7-6 and J usage is TRBJ2-7; D gene unclear. Sequenced: CD8+ T cells. The sequence came from a pool of human donors with breast cancer or a healthy control (not recorded which). The CDR3 loop reads CVCSLLGLSGEQYF. The CDR3 DNA is TGTGTCTGCAGCTTGCTGGGTCTATCAGGCGAGCAGTACTTC.